This entry is about one T cell receptor (beta chain). The data derive from a study of blood T cell repertoires in COVID-19. The wider study: From T cells, B-cell-depleted T cells, or PBMCs came the material, which was cDNA or gDNA.

There are 14 residues in the CDR3. Between the trimmed V and J ends, which lost 0 bases and 7 bases, there was a span of 13 bases. CDR1 and CDR2 (germline): PRHDT, FYEKMQ (reference sequence). Original processing notes: Reference gene primer amplification gave nucleated cell count estimates. The assay was immunoSEQ multiplex PCR, and TCRdb's table has in-frame clones only and misses some. That table is the source of V, J and clone size, and D and trimming were worked out from the DNA. The table lists 30,000 to 40,000 clones, around 85% of them singletons, with 8.5% to 10% in the top ten. The J gene is TRBJ2-7, the V gene TRBV13; D is possibly TRBD2 (5 bases). This sequence originates from a human donor in a cohort sampled during active COVID-19. Sequencing input: peripheral blood. The CDR3 protein is CASSLGIGVEEQYF. CDR3 DNA: TGTGCCAGCAGCTTAGGAATCGGGGTAGAGGAGCAGTACTTC.